The present T cell receptor (beta chain) was sequenced within a study of T cell responses to AZD1222 COVID-19 vaccine. The study, taken as a whole, reports: Most donors were white British, females outnumbered males, and clonal diversity was possibly underestimated. Spike-specific TCR depth and breadth grew after two AZD1222 doses. Reports indicate that nearly half of spike-specific TCRs are directed at unmutated variant regions.

About this clone: The antigen is not known.

Profiled with immunoSEQ multiplex PCR; TCRdb holds only in-frame clones, not every one. Found here are approximately 110,000 clones, about 85% of them singletons; the top ten hold about 2.5%. Trimming removed 7 bases at V and 5 bases at J, with 12 bases between. This CDR3 contains 13 residues. Pooled in the analysis were second doses at about 4 or about 12 weeks. The gene calls are TRBV12-3 or TRBV12-4 and TRBJ2-1; D tentatively reads TRBD1 or TRBD2 (6 bases each). The specimen was peripheral blood, collected 28 days after the second AZD1222 dose. The sequence was collected from an adult who received the AZD1222 COVID-19 vaccine. The chain's CDR3 is CASITGGHNEQFF. The CDR3 DNA reads as TGTGCCAGCATCACCGGGGGCCACAATGAGCAGTTCTTC.